These 5 T cell receptor beta chains share one sample of origin, sequenced in a study of blood T cell repertoires in COVID-19. Sequencing used immunoSEQ multiplex PCR; TCRdb keeps in-frame clones, though not all of them. The data hold roughly 320,000 clones, with 85% to 90% observed a single time. Sequencing used peripheral blood. Every receptor here comes from a woman aged 45-65 years with COVID-19, enrolled during active disease.

The J gene is TRBJ2-3, the V gene TRBV10-3; D call uncertain. The CDR3 totals 14 residues. V was trimmed by 6 bases and J by 0 bases, leaving 10 bases between them. The V gene's germline CDR1 is ENHRY and CDR2 SYGVKD. The CDR3 loop reads CAIRPDGSTDTQYF. The DNA for the CDR3 is TGTGCCATCAGGCCAGATGGCAGCACAGATACGCAGTATTTT.

The chain combines TRBV5-8 with TRBJ1-1, with D perhaps TRBD1 (6 bases). Germline V gives CDR1 SGHTS, CDR2 YDEGEE. V was pared by 2 bases and J by 1 base, with 9 bases between. The length of the CDR3 is 14 residues. The CDR3 protein is CASSLTGQNTEAFF. DNA for the CDR3: TGTGCCAGCAGCTTAACGGGACAGAACACTGAAGCTTTCTTT.

The V call is TRBV27, the J call TRBJ2-7; D is unclear. Trimming removed 3 bases from V and 0 bases from J, with 9 bases in between. From germline, CDR1 is MNHEY and CDR2 SMNVEV (reference sequence). The CDR3 runs to 14 residues. CDR3 sequence reads: CASSFSTVSYEQYF. CDR3 sequence (DNA): TGTGCCAGCAGTTTCTCTACCGTCTCCTACGAGCAGTACTTC.

This chain joins TRBV7-2 and TRBJ2-2; weak D call: TRBD2 (5 bases). CDR1 SGHTA and CDR2 FQGNSA come from the germline V gene. The CDR3 runs 15 residues. Trimming took off 1 base at V and 0 bases at J, with 6 bases between the two ends. This chain's CDR3 is CASSLEGANTGELFF. In DNA form, the CDR3 reads TGTGCCAGCAGCTTAGAGGGAGCGAACACCGGGGAGCTGTTTTTT.

This chain uses TRBV18 with TRBJ1-2, with D perhaps TRBD1 (6 bases). This CDR3 spans 16 amino acids. CDR1 KGHSH and CDR2 LQKENI come from the germline V gene. Trimming shortened V by 0 bases and J by 5 bases, and 16 bases separated the two germline ends. The CDR3: CASSPPSRGRSYGYTF. The CDR3 DNA follows: TGTGCCAGCTCACCACCGTCCAGGGGCCGCTCGTATGGCTACACCTTC. The variable domain in full, with the rest retrieved from reference TRBV18 and TRBJ1-2, is NAGVMQNPRHLVRRRGQEARLRCSPMKGHSHVYWYRQLPEEGLKFMVYLQKENIIDESGMPKERFSAEFPKEGPSILRIQQVVRGDSAAYFCASSPPSRGRSYGYTFGSGTRLTVV.